This T cell receptor (beta chain) was obtained from a study of blood T cell repertoires in COVID-19. Overall study context: Some COVID-19 samples were acute and others convalescent; all came from the United States, Italy and Spain.

The study drew participants aged about 18 to 89 years from 20 to 30 US areas. The recovered donors of Cohort 3 showed two negative PCRs, clearance, or symptom resolution. The CDR3 length is 15 residues. V was pared by 6 bases and J by 4 bases, with 11 bases of the junction left unmatched. Germline V CDR1 and CDR2: ENHRY, SYGVKD. The data were produced by immunoSEQ multiplex PCR, yet TCRdb's version contains in-frame clones alone and is incomplete. The sample includes roughly 150,000 clones, roughly 75% of them seen just once. This clonotype was sampled from a woman aged 45-65 years who had recovered from COVID-19. The specimen was PBMCs or T cells enriched from blood (not recorded which). The chain has TRBV10-3 and TRBJ2-7; TRBD2 agrees at 8 bases. CDR3 in amino acids: CAIRAKTSDEYEQYF. CDR3 DNA sequence: TGTGCCATCAGAGCTAAGACTAGCGATGAATACGAGCAGTACTTC.